This T cell receptor beta chain was captured in a study of blood T cell repertoires in COVID-19. Study-level background: There were acute and convalescent COVID-19 samples, and they came from the United States, Italy and Spain. Sources were T cells, B-cell-depleted T cells, or PBMCs; the material itself was cDNA or gDNA.

As originally analysed: Reference gene primer amplification gave estimated nucleated cell counts. Here immunoSEQ multiplex PCR was the method, and the copy in TCRdb shows in-frame clones only, minus some. That table supplies the V and J calls and clone size; D and trimming were determined from the DNA. The sample includes about 190,000 clones, 88% seen only once; the top ten take around 4.8%. The sequence was obtained from a human donor in a cohort sampled during active COVID-19. The sample consisted of peripheral blood.

CDR3 loop: CASSYSAPGQGEKLFF. CDR3 DNA sequence: TGTGCCAGCAGTTACTCAGCCCCGGGACAGGGCGAAAAACTGTTTTTT. This rearrangement joins TRBV6-5 to TRBJ1-4, with TRBD1 matching 9 bases. Losses at the gene ends were 0 bases for V and 8 bases for J; bases not matched to a gene: 7. The CDR3 spans 16 residues. Per germline, CDR1 MNHEY and CDR2 SVGAGI.